This T cell receptor (beta chain) was found in a study of Graves' ophthalmopathy and Graves' hyperthyroidism. Study information: Peripheral blood samples were taken at initial diagnosis, before any treatment.

The V segment lost 3 bases and the J segment 4 bases; nucleotides outside the gene matches: 6. Germline values: CDR1 SGDLS, CDR2 YYNGEE. This CDR3 has 15 amino acids. Study outcomes and limitations: The model's prediction of ophthalmopathy progression had 70.59% sensitivity and less than 75% specificity.

TCR beta CDR3 regions were amplified from RNA transcripts. Second-round multiplex PCR came after first-round RT-PCR with HTBI primers. From the multiplex PCR reads, TCRdb called clonotypes with MiXCR, one entry per CDR3 protein. The repertoire holds a few hundred thousand distinct CDR3 sequences, roughly a sixth seen once, with approximately 13% in the top ten. This clonotype came up many times. The target antigen is unknown. The study enrolled ophthalmopathy donors with moderate-to-severe activity, CAS ≥3, NOSPECS ≥4 and duration under 3 months. The chain links TRBV9 to TRBJ2-2, with 7 bases that match TRBD1. Material: peripheral blood. The receptor comes from an adult man with Graves' ophthalmopathy. The CDR3 coding sequence is TGTGCCAGCAGCGCCCGCTCAGGGGGCACCGGGGAGCTGTTTTTT. This translates into CASSARSGGTGELFF.